The clone carrying this T cell receptor (beta chain) appeared once. The antigen remains unidentified. V was pared by 2 bases and J by 0 bases, with 7 bases between. CDR1 GTSNPN and CDR2 SVGIG come from the germline V gene (reference sequence). This CDR3 is built from 13 residues. Data came from immunoSEQ multiplex PCR; TCRdb stores just in-frame clones and leaves some out. Of approximately 150,000 clones in the sample, about nine tenths were seen once. This specimen comes from a study of lymphopenia after photon versus proton radiotherapy. The study, taken as a whole, reports: Under photons, naive T cells and diversity fell while effector/memory populations rose.

The receptor was derived from a man aged 50-59 years with gastric cancer. The J gene is TRBJ1-1, the V gene TRBV30; D is uncertain. Sequenced material: peripheral blood, taken from a patient treated with photon-based radiotherapy. The CDR3 DNA is TGTGCCTGGAGTACCGCCCTGAACACTGAAGCTTTCTTT. Its translation: CAWSTALNTEAFF.